This TCR beta chain was profiled in a study of T cell responses to AZD1222 COVID-19 vaccine. Findings and caveats of the study: Just a handful of AZD1222 recipients were seropositive at baseline.

Profiled with immunoSEQ multiplex PCR; TCRdb holds only in-frame clones, not every one. The repertoire holds around 97,000 clones, with about 90% as singletons. This clone was seen only once. The antigen remains undetermined. With 5 bases clipped from V and 4 bases from J, the junction kept 4 bases outside the gene matches. Per the germline V gene, CDR1 is SGHAT and CDR2 is FQNNGV. This CDR3 is built from 14 residues. The rearrangement uses TRBV11-2 and TRBJ1-5; 8 positions match TRBD1. The specimen comprised peripheral blood, sampled on day 0 of AZD1222 vaccination. The sequence was obtained from an adult in good health. CDR3 nucleotides: TGTGCCAGCAGCCAAAACAGGGGGAATCAGCCCCAGCATTTT. It specifies CASSQNRGNQPQHF. Full variable domain (remainder filled in from reference TRBV11-2 and TRBJ1-5): EAGVAQSPRYKIIEKRQSVAFWCNPISGHATLYWYQQILGQGPKLLIQFQNNGVVDDSQLPKDRFSAERLKGVDSTLKIQPAKLEDSAVYLCASSQNRGNQPQHFGDGTRLSIL.